This TCR beta chain was documented in a study of OX40 agonist ivuxolimab in advanced cancers. Study at large: Ivuxolimab is a fully human IgG2 antibody that activates OX40 (CD134).

TCRdb keeps only in-frame clones here, not all; method: immunoSEQ multiplex PCR. In the table there are approximately 88,000 clones, roughly 90% of which are singletons. The germline V gene encodes CDR1 SGHTA and CDR2 FQGNSA. This CDR3 is built from 14 residues. V gave up 2 bases and J gave up 5 bases; unmatched junction bases: 2. This clone occurred once. The sequenced sample was CD4+ or CD8+ T cells sorted from blood, obtained in a trial of the OX40 agonist ivuxolimab. This chain connects TRBV7-2 to TRBJ2-3; 9 bases are a match to TRBD1. This clonotype originated in an adult with an advanced solid tumor such as melanoma, head and neck, liver or kidney cancer. The DNA for the CDR3 is TGTGCCAGCAGCTTAACAGGGGGCATAGATACGCAGTATTTT. It specifies CASSLTGGIDTQYF.